This is a list of T cell receptor beta chains from one sample in a study of technical replicates of blood from a few donors. Sequencing used immunoSEQ multiplex PCR; TCRdb keeps in-frame clones, though not all of them. Here the sample spans approximately 82,000 clones, nearly 96% being singletons. Sample: T cells isolated from PBMCs. Receptor source: a human donor in good health. The conserved cysteine and the conserved F or W are not part of the CDR3 here. Each record gives: V gene, J gene, CDR3 protein.

V: TRBV27; J: TRBJ1-1; CDR3: ASRLGGRTEAF
V: TRBV9; J: TRBJ2-7; CDR3: ASSVGAQGTYEQY
V: TRBV9; J: TRBJ2-2; CDR3: ASRGTGDTGELF
V: TRBV6-1; J: TRBJ2-7; CDR3: ASSYTVNSYEQY
V: TRBV14; J: TRBJ2-7; CDR3: ASSPGLAGVMSYEQY
V: TRBV6-4; J: TRBJ2-3; CDR3: ASKAARGEADTQY
V: TRBV15; J: TRBJ1-1; CDR3: ATSRSVNTEAF
V: TRBV2; J: TRBJ1-2; CDR3: ASRGQSYGYT
V: TRBV27; J: TRBJ1-4; CDR3: ASSLWAQGTYEKLF
V: TRBV27; J: TRBJ1-2; CDR3: ASSLVQGSGGYT
V: TRBV4-3; J: TRBJ2-7; CDR3: ASSQEQGHYEQY
V: TRBV27; J: TRBJ2-2; CDR3: ASSLREGVGELF
V: TRBV7-3; J: TRBJ2-2; CDR3: ASSSADTGELF
V: TRBV10-3; J: TRBJ1-1; CDR3: AITQGIGVNTEAF
V: TRBV29-1; J: TRBJ2-7; CDR3: SVVASGGHEQY
V: TRBV6-5; J: TRBJ1-2; CDR3: ASSRRTGYNYGYT
V: TRBV28; J: TRBJ2-7; CDR3: ASSLWGLSQY
V: TRBV5-1; J: TRBJ2-1; CDR3: ASSLYSGRAINEQF
V: TRBV10-1; J: TRBJ1-1; CDR3: ASSESIRGNTEAF
V: TRBV6-1; J: TRBJ2-5; CDR3: ASGPPRETQY
V: TRBV5-6; J: TRBJ2-3; CDR3: ASSRTSADTQY
V: TRBV2; J: TRBJ2-3; CDR3: ASSEGRLSTDTQY
V: TRBV30; J: TRBJ2-4; CDR3: AWTQQGASFDIQY